This TCR beta chain stems from a study of T cell repertoires in cytomegalovirus infection. This clonotype was detected a few times. Antigen specificity is unknown. The V end was cut by 0 bases, the J end by 15 bases, with 18 bases between. Germline V gene lookup returns CDR1 GTSNPN and CDR2 SVGIG (reference sequence). The CDR3 sequence is 13 residues long. Study-level points and caveats: The ex vivo response was dominated by HLA-C-restricted CMV-specific TCR beta clonotypes.

In TCRdb, the reads were re-called with MiXCR into one record per CDR3 protein. The sample contains 150,000 to 200,000 distinct CDR3 sequences, over 13% of which appear only once. Input material: PBMCs. The V and J genes are TRBV30 and TRBJ1-5, with unresolved D. This receptor was identified in a human donor in good health (CMV status not recorded). Some clones in this sample may be carry-over from other donors' samples. CDR3 nucleotides: TGTGCCTGGAGTGTAGAGGGAAAACACAGCCCGCATTTT. Residues: CAWSVEGKHSPHF.